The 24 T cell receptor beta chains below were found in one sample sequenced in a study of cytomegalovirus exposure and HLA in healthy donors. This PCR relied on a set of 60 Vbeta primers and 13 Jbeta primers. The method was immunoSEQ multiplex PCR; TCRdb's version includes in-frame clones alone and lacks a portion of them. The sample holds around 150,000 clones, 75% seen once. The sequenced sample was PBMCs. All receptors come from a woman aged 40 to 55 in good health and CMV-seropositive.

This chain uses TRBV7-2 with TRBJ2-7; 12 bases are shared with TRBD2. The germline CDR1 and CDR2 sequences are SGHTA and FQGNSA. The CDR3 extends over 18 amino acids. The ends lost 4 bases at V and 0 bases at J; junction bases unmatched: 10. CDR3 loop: CASSSRTSGTFLSYEQYF. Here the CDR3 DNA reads TGTGCCAGCAGCTCCAGGACTAGCGGGACCTTCCTCTCCTACGAGCAGTACTTC. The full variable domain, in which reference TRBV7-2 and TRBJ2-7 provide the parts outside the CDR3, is GAGVSQSPSNKVTEKGKDVELRCDPISGHTALYWYRQSLGQGLEFLIYFQGNSAPDKSGLPSDRFSAERTGGSVSTLTIQRTQQEDSAVYLCASSSRTSGTFLSYEQYFGPGTRLTVT.

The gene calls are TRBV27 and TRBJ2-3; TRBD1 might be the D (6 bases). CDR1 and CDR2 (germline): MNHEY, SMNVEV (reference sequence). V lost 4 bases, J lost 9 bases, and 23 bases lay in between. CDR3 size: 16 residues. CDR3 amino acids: CASSSYFASGQRTQYF. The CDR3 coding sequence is TGTGCCAGCAGTTCCTACTTCGCCTCAGGACAGCGCACGCAGTATTTT.

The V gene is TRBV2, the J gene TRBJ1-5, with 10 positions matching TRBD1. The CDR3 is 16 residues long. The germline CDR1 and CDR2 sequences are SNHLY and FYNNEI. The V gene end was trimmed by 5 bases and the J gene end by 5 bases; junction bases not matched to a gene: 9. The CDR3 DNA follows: TGTGCCAGCAGTTCGATACGGGACAGGGGCTATCAGCCCCAGCATTTT. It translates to CASSSIRDRGYQPQHF.

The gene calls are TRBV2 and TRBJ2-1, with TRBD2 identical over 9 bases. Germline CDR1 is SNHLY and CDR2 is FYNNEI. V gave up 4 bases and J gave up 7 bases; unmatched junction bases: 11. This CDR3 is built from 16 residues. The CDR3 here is CASSARGGRAENEQFF. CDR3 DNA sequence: TGTGCCAGCAGTGCCCGGGGCGGGAGGGCCGAGAATGAGCAGTTCTTC. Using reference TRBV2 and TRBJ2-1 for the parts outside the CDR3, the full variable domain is EPEVTQTPSHQVTQMGQEVILRCVPISNHLYFYWYRQILGQKVEFLVSFYNNEISEKSEIFDDQFSVERPDGSNFTLKIRSTKLEDSAMYFCASSARGGRAENEQFFGPGTRLTVL.

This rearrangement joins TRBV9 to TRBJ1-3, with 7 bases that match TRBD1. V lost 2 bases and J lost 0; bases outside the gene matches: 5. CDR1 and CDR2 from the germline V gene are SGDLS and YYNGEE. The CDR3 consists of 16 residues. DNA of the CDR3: TGTGCCAGCAGCGTGGGACAGCAGTTCTCTGGAAACACCATATATTTT. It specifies CASSVGQQFSGNTIYF.

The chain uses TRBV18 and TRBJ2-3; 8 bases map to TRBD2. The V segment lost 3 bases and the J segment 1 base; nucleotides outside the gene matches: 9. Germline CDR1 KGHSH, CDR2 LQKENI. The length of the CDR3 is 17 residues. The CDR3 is CASSPLSPGGRTDTQYF. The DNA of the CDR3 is TGTGCCAGCTCACCCCTCTCCCCGGGAGGGCGCACAGATACGCAGTATTTT.

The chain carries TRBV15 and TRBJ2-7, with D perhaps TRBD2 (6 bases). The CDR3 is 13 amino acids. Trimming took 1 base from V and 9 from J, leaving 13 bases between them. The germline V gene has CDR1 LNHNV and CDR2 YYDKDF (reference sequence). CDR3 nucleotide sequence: TGTGCCACCAGCAGAGGGACGGGAGTAGTGCAGTACTTC. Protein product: CATSRGTGVVQYF.

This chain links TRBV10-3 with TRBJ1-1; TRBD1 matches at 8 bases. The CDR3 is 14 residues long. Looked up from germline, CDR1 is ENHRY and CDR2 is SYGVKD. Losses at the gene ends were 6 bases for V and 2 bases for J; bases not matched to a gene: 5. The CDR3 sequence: CAISLQGVNTEAFF. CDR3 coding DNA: TGTGCCATCAGCCTACAGGGGGTTAACACTGAAGCTTTCTTT.

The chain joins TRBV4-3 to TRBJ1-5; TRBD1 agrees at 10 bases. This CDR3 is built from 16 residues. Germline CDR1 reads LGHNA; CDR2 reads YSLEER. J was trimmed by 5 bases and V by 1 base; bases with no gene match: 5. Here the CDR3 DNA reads TGCGCCAGCAGCCAAGGGACAGGGGGTTATGATCAGCCCCAGCATTTT. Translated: CASSQGTGGYDQPQHF.

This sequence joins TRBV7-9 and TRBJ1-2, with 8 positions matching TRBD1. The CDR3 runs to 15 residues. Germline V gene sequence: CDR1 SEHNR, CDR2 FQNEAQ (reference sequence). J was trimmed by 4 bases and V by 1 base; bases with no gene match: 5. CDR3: CASSLGTGMFYGYTF. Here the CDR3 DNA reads TGTGCCAGCAGCTTAGGGACAGGGATGTTCTATGGCTACACCTTC.

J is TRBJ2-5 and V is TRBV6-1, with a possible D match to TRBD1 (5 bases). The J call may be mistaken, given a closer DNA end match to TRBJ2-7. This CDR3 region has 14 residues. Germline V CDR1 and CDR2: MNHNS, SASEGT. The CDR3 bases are TGTGCCAGCAGTGACAGGGCCCCCCCCTACGAGCAGTACTTC. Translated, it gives CASSDRAPPYEQYF.

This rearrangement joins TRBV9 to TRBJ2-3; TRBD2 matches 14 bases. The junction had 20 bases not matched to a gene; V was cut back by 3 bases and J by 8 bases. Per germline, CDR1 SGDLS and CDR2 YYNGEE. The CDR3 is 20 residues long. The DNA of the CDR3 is TGTGCCAGCAGCGCCTCGGGACTAGCGGGAGACAGGTACAATTTGGGTACGCAGTATTTT. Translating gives CASSASGLAGDRYNLGTQYF. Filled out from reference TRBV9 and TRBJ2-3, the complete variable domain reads DSGVTQTPKHLITATGQRVTLRCSPRSGDLSVYWYQQSLDQGLQFLIQYYNGEERAKGNILERFSAQQFPDLHSELNLSSLELGDSALYFCASSASGLAGDRYNLGTQYFGPGTRLTVL.

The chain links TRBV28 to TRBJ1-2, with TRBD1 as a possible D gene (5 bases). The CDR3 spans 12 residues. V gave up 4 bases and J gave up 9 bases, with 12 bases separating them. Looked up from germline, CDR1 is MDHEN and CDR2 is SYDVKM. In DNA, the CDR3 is TGTGCCAGCAGTTCTGACAGTTCCCGCTACACCTTC. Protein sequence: CASSSDSSRYTF.

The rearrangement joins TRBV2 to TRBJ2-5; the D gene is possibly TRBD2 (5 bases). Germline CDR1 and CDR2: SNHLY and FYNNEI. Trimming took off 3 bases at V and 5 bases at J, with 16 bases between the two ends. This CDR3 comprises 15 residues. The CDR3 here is CASSDEDNPGETQYF. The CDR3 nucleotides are TGTGCCAGCAGTGATGAAGACAACCCGGGGGAGACCCAGTACTTC.

CDR3 coding DNA: TGTGCCAGCACCATCCTCCTCGGAGGGGTCCGGGAGACCCAGTACTTC. It yields the protein CASTILLGGVRETQYF. The rearrangement uses TRBV7-9 and TRBJ2-5; possible D gene TRBD2, 6 bases. There are 16 residues in the CDR3. Germline CDR1 SEHNR, CDR2 FQNEAQ (reference sequence). Trimming removed 7 bases at V and 5 bases at J, with 23 bases between.

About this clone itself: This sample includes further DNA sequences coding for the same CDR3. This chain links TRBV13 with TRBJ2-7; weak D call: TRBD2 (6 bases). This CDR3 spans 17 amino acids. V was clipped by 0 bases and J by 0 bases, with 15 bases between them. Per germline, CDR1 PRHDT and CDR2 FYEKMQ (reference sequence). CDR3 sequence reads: CASSLGLMGTPSYEQYF. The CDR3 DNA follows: TGTGCCAGCAGCTTAGGCCTAATGGGGACTCCCTCCTACGAGCAGTACTTC.

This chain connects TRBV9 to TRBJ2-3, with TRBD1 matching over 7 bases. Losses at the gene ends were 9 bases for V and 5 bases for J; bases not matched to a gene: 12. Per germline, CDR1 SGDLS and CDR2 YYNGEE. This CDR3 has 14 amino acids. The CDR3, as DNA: TGTGCCAACACCTTAGGGGGACAGCTAGATACGCAGTATTTT. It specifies CANTLGGQLDTQYF.

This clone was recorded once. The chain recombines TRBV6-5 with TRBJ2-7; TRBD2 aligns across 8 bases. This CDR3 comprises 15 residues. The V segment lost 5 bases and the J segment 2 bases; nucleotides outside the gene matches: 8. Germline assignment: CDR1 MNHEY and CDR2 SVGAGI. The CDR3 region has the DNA TGTGCCAGCAGTGGACCCGGGACTAGGGCCTACGAGCAGTACTTC. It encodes CASSGPGTRAYEQYF.

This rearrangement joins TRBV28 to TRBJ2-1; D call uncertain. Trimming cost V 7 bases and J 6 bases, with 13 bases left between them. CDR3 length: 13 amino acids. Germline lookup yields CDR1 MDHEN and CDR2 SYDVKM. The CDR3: CASTTSGRNEQFF. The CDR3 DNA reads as TGTGCCAGCACCACTTCTGGGCGCAATGAGCAGTTCTTC.

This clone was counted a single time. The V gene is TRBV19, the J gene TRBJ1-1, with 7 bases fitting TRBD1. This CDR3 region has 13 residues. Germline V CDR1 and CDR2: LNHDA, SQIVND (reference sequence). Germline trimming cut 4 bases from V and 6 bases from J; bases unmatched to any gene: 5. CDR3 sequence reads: CASSRVGGAEAFF. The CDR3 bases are TGTGCCAGTAGTAGGGTAGGGGGCGCTGAAGCTTTCTTT.

Here the CDR3 reads CAWRGTANTGELFF. The CDR3 region has the DNA TGTGCCTGGAGAGGGACAGCGAACACCGGGGAGCTGTTTTTT. V gene TRBV30 combines with J gene TRBJ2-2; 7 nucleotides match TRBD1. The ends lost 3 bases at V and 0 bases at J; junction bases unmatched: 1. Per germline, CDR1 GTSNPN and CDR2 SVGIG (reference sequence). The CDR3 consists of 14 residues.

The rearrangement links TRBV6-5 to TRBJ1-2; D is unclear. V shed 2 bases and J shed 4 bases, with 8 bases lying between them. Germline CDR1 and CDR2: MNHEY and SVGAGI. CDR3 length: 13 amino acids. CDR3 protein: CASSYGHAYGYTF. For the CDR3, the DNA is TGTGCCAGCAGTTACGGGCACGCCTATGGCTACACCTTC.

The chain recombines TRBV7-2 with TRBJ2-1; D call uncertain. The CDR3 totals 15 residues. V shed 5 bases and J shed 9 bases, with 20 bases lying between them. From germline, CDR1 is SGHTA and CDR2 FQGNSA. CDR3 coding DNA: TGTGCCAGCAGCCCAGACCCTGGTTGGCGGAGTGAGCAGTTCTTC. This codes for CASSPDPGWRSEQFF.

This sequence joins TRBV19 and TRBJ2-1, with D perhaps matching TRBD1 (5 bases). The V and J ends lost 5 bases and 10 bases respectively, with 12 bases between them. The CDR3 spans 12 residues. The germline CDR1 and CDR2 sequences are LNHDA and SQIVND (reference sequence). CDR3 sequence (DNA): TGTGCCAGTAGTGAATTACGACAGGAGCAGTTCTTC. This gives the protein CASSELRQEQFF.